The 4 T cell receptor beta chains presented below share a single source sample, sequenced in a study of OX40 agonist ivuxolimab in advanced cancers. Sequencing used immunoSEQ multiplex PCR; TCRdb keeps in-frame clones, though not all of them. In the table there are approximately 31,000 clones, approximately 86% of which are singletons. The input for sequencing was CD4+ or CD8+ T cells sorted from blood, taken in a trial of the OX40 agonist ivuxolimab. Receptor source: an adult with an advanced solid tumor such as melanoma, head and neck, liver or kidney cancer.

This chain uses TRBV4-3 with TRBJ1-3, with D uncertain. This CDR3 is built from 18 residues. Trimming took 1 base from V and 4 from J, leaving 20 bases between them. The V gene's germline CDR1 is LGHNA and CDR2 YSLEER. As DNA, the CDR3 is TGCGCCAGCAGCCAAGCCGCCGTCAGACTCGAGTTGGGAAACACCATATATTTT. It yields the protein CASSQAAVRLELGNTIYF.

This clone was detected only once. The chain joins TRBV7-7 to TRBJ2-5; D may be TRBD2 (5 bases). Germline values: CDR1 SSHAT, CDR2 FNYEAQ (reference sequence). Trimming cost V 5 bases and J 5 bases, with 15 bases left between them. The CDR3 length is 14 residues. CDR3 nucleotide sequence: TGTGCCAGCAGCATTCTAGAGGGCAGCGAGACCCAGTACTTC. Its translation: CASSILEGSETQYF.

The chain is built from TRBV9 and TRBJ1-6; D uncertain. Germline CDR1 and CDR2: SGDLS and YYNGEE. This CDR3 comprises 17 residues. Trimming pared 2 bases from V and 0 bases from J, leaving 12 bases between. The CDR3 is CASSVYAVSSYNSPLHF. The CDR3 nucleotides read TGTGCCAGCAGCGTTTACGCGGTTAGCTCCTATAATTCACCCCTCCACTTT.

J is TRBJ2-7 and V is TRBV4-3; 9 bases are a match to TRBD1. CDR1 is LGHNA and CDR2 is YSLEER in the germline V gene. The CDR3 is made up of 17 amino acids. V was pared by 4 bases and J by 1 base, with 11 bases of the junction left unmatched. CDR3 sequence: CASSPDGAGQGSYEQYF. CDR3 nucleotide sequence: TGCGCCAGCAGCCCTGATGGAGCGGGACAGGGTTCCTACGAGCAGTACTTC.